Listed here are 20 T cell receptor beta chains from one sample, sequenced in a study of OX40 agonist ivuxolimab in advanced cancers. This table comes from immunoSEQ multiplex PCR, and its TCRdb copy is limited to in-frame clones, with some not included. This table has roughly 16,000 clones, around 70% appearing once. The sequenced sample was CD4+ or CD8+ T cells sorted from blood, obtained in a trial of the OX40 agonist ivuxolimab. Receptors were obtained from an adult with an advanced solid tumor such as melanoma, head and neck, liver or kidney cancer.

V gene TRBV30 combines with J gene TRBJ2-3; D may match TRBD1 or TRBD2 (5 bases each). This CDR3 comprises 14 residues. Germline CDR1 and CDR2: GTSNPN and SVGIG (reference sequence). Between the trimmed V and J ends, which lost 2 bases and 0 bases, there was a span of 9 bases. For the CDR3, the DNA is TGTGCCTGGAGTACGGGGCCTAGCACAGATACGCAGTATTTT. The encoded protein is CAWSTGPSTDTQYF.

The chain joins TRBV19 to TRBJ2-1, with 8 bases aligning to TRBD1. CDR1 and CDR2 from the germline V gene are LNHDA and SQIVND (reference sequence). This CDR3 spans 12 amino acids. V was clipped by 8 bases and J by 6 bases; unmatched bases: 3. CDR3 DNA sequence: TGTGCCAGTTCCACAGGGGGCAATGAGCAGTTCTTC. Amino acid sequence: CASSTGGNEQFF. The complete variable domain, with remaining parts taken from reference TRBV19 and TRBJ2-1, reads DGGITQSPKYLFRKEGQNVTLSCEQNLNHDAMYWYRQDPGQGLRLIYYSQIVNDFQKGDIAEGYSVSREKKESFPLTVTSAQKNPTAFYLCASSTGGNEQFFGPGTRLTVL.

The chain recombines TRBV11-2 with TRBJ2-3; a possible D gene is TRBD2 (6 bases). The length of the CDR3 is 15 residues. Germline assignment: CDR1 SGHAT and CDR2 FQNNGV. The V and J ends lost 5 bases and 1 base respectively, with 13 bases between them. For the CDR3, the DNA is TGTGCCAGCAGCGTGCGGGACTGGGGCACAGATACGCAGTATTTT. Amino acids: CASSVRDWGTDTQYF.

This clone appeared a few times. V usage is TRBV5-6 and J usage is TRBJ2-7, with TRBD1 matching over 7 bases. This CDR3 comprises 15 residues. J was trimmed by 0 bases and V by 4 bases; bases with no gene match: 7. Germline assignment: CDR1 SGHDT and CDR2 YYEEEE. CDR3 region: CASSTWTGSSYEQYF. In DNA form, the CDR3 reads TGTGCCAGCAGCACCTGGACAGGTAGCTCCTACGAGCAGTACTTC. The full variable domain, its missing parts supplied by reference TRBV5-6 and TRBJ2-7, is DAGVTQSPTHLIKTRGQQVTLRCSPKSGHDTVSWYQQALGQGPQFIFQYYEEEERQRGNFPDRFSGHQFPNYSSELNVNALLLGDSALYLCASSTWTGSSYEQYFGPGTRLTVT.

This clone was observed once. The chain links TRBV12-2 to TRBJ2-1; TRBD2, as called in the table, went unchecked against the DNA. TRBV12-2 is tagged as a pseudogene. The CDR3 has 17 residues. CDR3 in DNA: TGTGCAAGTCGCTTAGGGACTAGCCGGAGCTCCTACAATGAGCAGTTCTTC. Translating it yields CASRLGTSRSSYNEQFF.

The gene calls are TRBV7-8 and TRBJ2-1; D may correspond to TRBD1 or TRBD2 (6 bases each). Germline V lookup: CDR1 SGHVS, CDR2 FQNEAQ. Trimming pared 2 bases from V and 6 bases from J, leaving 20 bases between. This CDR3 has 17 residues. Written as DNA, the CDR3 is TGTGCCAGCAGCTTAATCGGGGGCGAGGAACTATCCAATGAGCAGTTCTTC. Its protein is CASSLIGGEELSNEQFF.

This clone was observed at least ten times. This chain links TRBV10-2 with TRBJ2-5; 7 nucleotides line up with TRBD2. V dropped 2 bases and J dropped 3; count of bases not matched to a gene: 6. Per the germline V gene, CDR1 is WSHSY and CDR2 is SAAADI. The CDR3 has 15 residues. The CDR3: CASSETLAAEETQYF. The CDR3, as DNA: TGCGCCAGCAGTGAGACTCTAGCGGCCGAAGAGACCCAGTACTTC.

This clone is classed as large (0.1 to 1%). V is TRBV7-6 and J is TRBJ1-1; D possibly corresponds to TRBD1 (5 bases). Looked up from germline, CDR1 is SGHVS and CDR2 is FNYEAQ. Trimming took 5 bases from V and 1 from J, leaving 26 bases between them. The CDR3 covers 19 residues. In DNA, the CDR3 is TGTGCCAGCAGCCATACCTCAGGGTATGGGAAACAGAAGAACACTGAAGCTTTCTTT. It yields the protein CASSHTSGYGKQKNTEAFF.

This chain uses TRBV9 with TRBJ2-7; TRBD1 aligns across 12 bases. With V trimmed by 2 bases and J by 4 bases, 7 bases remained unmatched. Germline V gives CDR1 SGDLS, CDR2 YYNGEE. The CDR3 extends over 16 amino acids. The CDR3 protein is CASSVYPGQGAYEQYF. CDR3 coding DNA: TGTGCCAGCAGCGTCTACCCGGGACAGGGGGCTTACGAGCAGTACTTC. The full variable domain, its missing parts supplied by reference TRBV9 and TRBJ2-7, is DSGVTQTPKHLITATGQRVTLRCSPRSGDLSVYWYQQSLDQGLQFLIQYYNGEERAKGNILERFSAQQFPDLHSELNLSSLELGDSALYFCASSVYPGQGAYEQYFGPGTRLTVT.

V gene TRBV10-3 combines with J gene TRBJ1-1; D is uncertain. This CDR3 has 14 residues. CDR1 is ENHRY and CDR2 is SYGVKD in the germline V gene. V was shortened by 10 bases and J by 0 bases, with 15 bases between the two germline ends. CDR3 sequence (DNA): TGTGCCACGAGCGTGGCGGGGATGAACACTGAAGCTTTCTTT. Translating it yields CATSVAGMNTEAFF.

CDR3 DNA sequence: TGTGCCAGCAGCTTAGAGTGGCGGAGCACAGATACGCAGTATTTT. Its translation: CASSLEWRSTDTQYF. The chain couples TRBV11-2 to TRBJ2-3; no clear D. Trimming stripped 0 bases from V and 0 bases from J, with 7 bases between. CDR1 SGHAT and CDR2 FQNNGV come from the germline V gene. The CDR3 consists of 15 residues.

This clone occurred a few times. This chain connects TRBV7-9 to TRBJ2-7; 8 nucleotides line up with TRBD2. After removal of 5 bases from V and 0 bases from J, the junction contained 15 bases not matched to a gene. Germline V gene data show CDR1 as SEHNR and CDR2 as FQNEAQ (reference sequence). CDR3 length: 18 residues. CDR3 bases: TGTGCCAGCAGCCCCGTCCGAGCGGGAGCCCTGTTCTCCTACGAGCAGTACTTC. As protein: CASSPVRAGALFSYEQYF. Variable domain in full (rest from reference TRBV7-9 and TRBJ2-7): DTGVSQNPRHKITKRGQNVTFRCDPISEHNRLYWYRQTLGQGPEFLTYFQNEAQLEKSRLLSDRFSAERPKGSFSTLEIQRTEQGDSAMYLCASSPVRAGALFSYEQYFGPGTRLTVT.

The chain is built from TRBV9 and TRBJ2-4; 10 bases fit TRBD2. Germline lookup yields CDR1 SGDLS and CDR2 YYNGEE. The V gene end was trimmed by 4 bases and the J gene end by 10 bases; junction bases not matched to a gene: 11. CDR3 length equals 15 residues. CDR3 coding DNA: TGTGCCAGCAGCCCCCCAATTGGGACTAGCGAAATTCAGTACTTC. The encoded protein is CASSPPIGTSEIQYF.

V usage is TRBV7-8 and J usage is TRBJ2-3, with 9 nucleotides matching TRBD1. V trimming: 7 bases; J trimming: 5 bases; junction bases outside the gene matches: 7. The CDR3 contains 14 residues. Germline values: CDR1 SGHVS, CDR2 FQNEAQ. The CDR3 is CASKRDRVLDTQYF. In DNA form, the CDR3 reads TGTGCCAGCAAACGGGACAGGGTGTTAGATACGCAGTATTTT.

The genes are TRBV15 and TRBJ2-7; possible D gene TRBD2, 6 bases. Germline CDR1 LNHNV, CDR2 YYDKDF (reference sequence). Trimming left V 6 bases short and J 3 bases short, with 12 bases between. The CDR3 length is 13 residues. CDR3 bases: TGTGCCACCAGTGAGACTAGTAACTACGAGCAGTACTTC. It yields the protein CATSETSNYEQYF. The variable domain in full, with the rest retrieved from reference TRBV15 and TRBJ2-7, is DAMVIQNPRYQVTQFGKPVTLSCSQTLNHNVMYWYQQKSSQAPKLLFHYYDKDFNNEADTPDNFQSRRPNTSFCFLDIRSPGLGDTAMYLCATSETSNYEQYFGPGTRLTVT.

The V gene is TRBV7-9, the J gene TRBJ2-1, with D unclear. Trimming shortened V by 1 base and J by 8 bases, and 6 bases separated the two germline ends. The CDR3 covers 12 residues. Germline-derived CDR1 and CDR2 are SEHNR and FQNEAQ (reference sequence). The CDR3: CASSLGRDEQFF. DNA for the CDR3: TGTGCCAGCAGCTTAGGTCGGGATGAGCAGTTCTTC.

The V and J genes are TRBV9 and TRBJ2-7, with 11 bases fitting TRBD1. CDR3 size: 17 residues. Germline V lookup: CDR1 SGDLS, CDR2 YYNGEE. After removal of 7 bases from V and 4 bases from J, the junction contained 16 bases not matched to a gene. The CDR3 DNA follows: TGTGCCAGCCTATTTGGGCCCGGACAGGGGGCGAGGTACGAGCAGTACTTC. Translating it yields CASLFGPGQGARYEQYF.

The gene calls are TRBV29-1 and TRBJ2-7; TRBD2 might be the D (7 bases). The V gene lost 5 bases and the J gene lost 2 bases, with 25 bases spanning the gap. Per the germline V gene, CDR1 is SQVTM and CDR2 is ANQGSEA. The CDR3 has 17 residues. The CDR3 sequence is CSVLGASTGGGTYEQYF. The CDR3 DNA reads TGCAGCGTTCTGGGGGCCTCGACGGGAGGCGGGACCTACGAGCAGTACTTC.

This clone occurred a few times. The CDR3 nucleotides read TGTGCCAGCAGCCCCGGGGGGATTAAGCAGTATTTT. Its translation is CASSPGGIKQYF. V gene TRBV7-9 combines with J gene TRBJ2-3; 7 bases are shared with TRBD2. Looked up from germline, CDR1 is SEHNR and CDR2 is FQNEAQ (reference sequence). V lost 5 bases and J lost 11; bases outside the gene matches: 7. The CDR3 consists of 12 residues. The whole variable domain, filled in from reference TRBV7-9 and TRBJ2-3, reads DTGVSQNPRHKITKRGQNVTFRCDPISEHNRLYWYRQTLGQGPEFLTYFQNEAQLEKSRLLSDRFSAERPKGSFSTLEIQRTEQGDSAMYLCASSPGGIKQYFGPGTRLTVL.

This clone has a handful of counts. This chain uses TRBV7-9 with TRBJ2-1; D remains unclear. From germline, CDR1 is SEHNR and CDR2 FQNEAQ (reference sequence). V was cut by 6 bases and J by 12 bases, with 15 bases left in between. The CDR3 loop spans 12 amino acids. As DNA, the CDR3 is TGTGCCAGCAGTGAAGACAATGTCGGGCAGTTCTTC. Its protein is CASSEDNVGQFF.